Listed below are T cell receptor beta chains from one sample, sequenced in a study of OX40 agonist ivuxolimab in advanced cancers. Measured with immunoSEQ multiplex PCR; TCRdb has only the in-frame clones, and not every one. The sample yields 85,000 to 100,000 clones, about 89% seen once. The sample in question was CD4+ or CD8+ T cells sorted from blood, obtained in a trial of the OX40 agonist ivuxolimab. The receptors stem from an adult with an advanced solid tumor such as melanoma, head and neck, liver or kidney cancer. CDR3s include the opening cysteine and the closing phenylalanine or tryptophan. The order of the fields is V gene, J gene, D gene, clone size, CDR3 protein, CDR3 DNA. The D gene is left open where the match is weak. For some rows the clone size is stated as once, few or many, or as a class when expanded; others skip it.

v_gene: TRBV30
j_gene: TRBJ2-7
d_gene: TRBD2
abundance: .
CDR3aa: CAWRLAGGTYEQYF
CDR3nt: TGTGCCTGGAGACTAGCGGGAGGAACCTACGAGCAGTACTTC

v_gene: TRBV30
j_gene: TRBJ1-1
d_gene: .
abundance: .
CDR3aa: CAWRQGLRYTEAFF
CDR3nt: TGTGCCTGGAGGCAGGGGCTTCGATACACTGAAGCTTTCTTT

v_gene: TRBV19
j_gene: TRBJ2-1
d_gene: .
abundance: .
CDR3aa: CASSVAGNNEQFF
CDR3nt: TGTGCCAGTAGTGTGGCGGGGAATAATGAGCAGTTCTTC

v_gene: TRBV5-4
j_gene: TRBJ2-5
d_gene: .
abundance: .
CDR3aa: CASSSRTAGETQYF
CDR3nt: TGTGCCAGCAGCTCCCGGACAGCCGGAGAGACCCAGTACTTC

v_gene: TRBV7-2
j_gene: TRBJ1-4
d_gene: .
abundance: .
CDR3aa: CASSLVGGARNEKLFF
CDR3nt: TGTGCCAGCAGCTTAGTTGGGGGGGCCCGAAATGAAAAACTGTTTTTT

v_gene: TRBV9
j_gene: TRBJ1-1
d_gene: .
abundance: once
CDR3aa: CASSSTTGGTEAFF
CDR3nt: TGTGCCAGCAGTTCAACTACAGGAGGCACTGAAGCTTTCTTT

v_gene: TRBV6-5
j_gene: TRBJ2-2
d_gene: .
abundance: .
CDR3aa: CASSYSGGRSTGELFF
CDR3nt: TGTGCCAGCAGTTACTCTGGGGGGCGAAGCACCGGGGAGCTGTTTTTT

v_gene: TRBV28
j_gene: TRBJ1-2
d_gene: .
abundance: .
CDR3aa: CASSFSGYLPYGYTF
CDR3nt: TGTGCCAGCAGTTTCTCAGGGTATCTACCCTATGGCTACACCTTC

v_gene: TRBV6-4
j_gene: TRBJ1-1
d_gene: TRBD1
abundance: few
CDR3aa: CASRGQGLAEAFF
CDR3nt: TGTGCCAGCAGGGGACAGGGATTAGCTGAAGCTTTCTTT

v_gene: TRBV19
j_gene: TRBJ1-1
d_gene: .
abundance: .
CDR3aa: CASSIEDFEAFF
CDR3nt: TGTGCCAGTAGTATAGAAGATTTTGAAGCTTTCTTT

v_gene: TRBV6-1
j_gene: TRBJ2-2
d_gene: .
abundance: many
CDR3aa: CASTQLGAGTGELFF
CDR3nt: TGTGCCAGCACTCAATTGGGGGCAGGTACCGGGGAGCTGTTTTTT

v_gene: TRBV19
j_gene: TRBJ1-5
d_gene: TRBD1
abundance: .
CDR3aa: CASSIQGGSNQPQHF
CDR3nt: TGTGCCAGTAGTATTCAGGGGGGAAGCAATCAGCCCCAGCATTTT

v_gene: TRBV29-1
j_gene: TRBJ2-3
d_gene: .
abundance: .
CDR3aa: CSVSKGAGLADTQYF
CDR3nt: TGCAGCGTCTCTAAAGGGGCTGGATTGGCAGATACGCAGTATTTT

v_gene: TRBV5-1
j_gene: TRBJ1-4
d_gene: TRBD1
abundance: .
CDR3aa: CASSLQGRRSTNEKLFF
CDR3nt: TGCGCCAGCAGCTTACAGGGGCGCCGATCAACTAATGAAAAACTGTTTTTT

v_gene: TRBV14
j_gene: TRBJ2-1
d_gene: .
abundance: .
CDR3aa: CASSQPGSYNEQFF
CDR3nt: TGTGCCAGCAGCCAACCAGGTTCCTACAATGAGCAGTTCTTC

v_gene: TRBV7-6
j_gene: TRBJ2-1
d_gene: TRBD1
abundance: .
CDR3aa: CASSFGTGVKNEQFF
CDR3nt: TGTGCCAGCAGCTTTGGGACAGGGGTTAAGAATGAGCAGTTCTTC

v_gene: TRBV29-1
j_gene: TRBJ2-7
d_gene: .
abundance: few
CDR3aa: CSVRRDGTYEQYF
CDR3nt: TGCAGCGTTCGCCGGGACGGTACCTACGAGCAGTACTTC

v_gene: TRBV4-1
j_gene: TRBJ1-1
d_gene: TRBD1
abundance: .
CDR3aa: CASSQVRRTGRPGAFF
CDR3nt: TGCGCCAGCAGCCAAGTTAGGAGGACAGGGAGGCCCGGGGCTTTCTTT

v_gene: TRBV7-8
j_gene: TRBJ2-2
d_gene: .
abundance: few
CDR3aa: CASSLAAGRNTGELFF
CDR3nt: TGTGCCAGCAGCTTAGCAGCCGGGAGGAACACCGGGGAGCTGTTTTTT

v_gene: TRBV28
j_gene: TRBJ1-4
d_gene: TRBD1
abundance: .
CDR3aa: CASSRWDRGGANEKLFF
CDR3nt: TGTGCCAGCAGTAGATGGGACAGGGGGGGAGCTAATGAAAAACTGTTTTTT

v_gene: TRBV19
j_gene: TRBJ2-5
d_gene: TRBD1
abundance: .
CDR3aa: CASKISRDRDETQYF
CDR3nt: TGTGCCAGTAAAATCTCCCGGGACAGGGATGAGACCCAGTACTTC

v_gene: TRBV6-5
j_gene: TRBJ2-1
d_gene: TRBD2
abundance: .
CDR3aa: CASKAGTSGYNEQFF
CDR3nt: TGTGCCAGCAAGGCCGGGACTAGCGGATACAATGAGCAGTTCTTC

v_gene: TRBV5-1
j_gene: TRBJ2-1
d_gene: TRBD2
abundance: .
CDR3aa: CASSFQRGGRWGEQFF
CDR3nt: TGCGCCAGCAGCTTCCAACGGGGCGGGAGGTGGGGTGAGCAGTTCTTC

v_gene: TRBV11-2
j_gene: TRBJ1-2
d_gene: TRBD1
abundance: many
CDR3aa: CASSLGGTGTYGYTF
CDR3nt: TGTGCCAGCAGCTTAGGCGGGACAGGGACTTATGGCTACACCTTC

v_gene: TRBV4-1
j_gene: TRBJ1-5
d_gene: .
abundance: .
CDR3aa: CASSQNRAEQPQHF
CDR3nt: TGCGCCAGCAGCCAAAACAGGGCTGAGCAGCCCCAGCATTTT

v_gene: TRBV19
j_gene: TRBJ2-1
d_gene: TRBD2
abundance: few
CDR3aa: CASSMTASGRNEQFF
CDR3nt: TGTGCCAGTAGTATGACGGCTAGCGGGAGAAATGAGCAGTTCTTC

v_gene: TRBV6-5
j_gene: TRBJ2-3
d_gene: .
abundance: once
CDR3aa: CASSPMTFGTDTQYF
CDR3nt: TGTGCCAGCAGCCCTATGACTTTTGGCACAGATACGCAGTATTTT

v_gene: TRBV9
j_gene: TRBJ2-2
d_gene: TRBD1
abundance: .
CDR3aa: CASSKGAGENTGELFF
CDR3nt: TGTGCCAGCAGTAAGGGGGCAGGGGAGAACACCGGGGAGCTGTTTTTT

v_gene: TRBV11-3
j_gene: TRBJ2-1
d_gene: .
abundance: .
CDR3aa: CASSPGGGIYNEQFF
CDR3nt: TGTGCCAGCAGCCCAGGCGGCGGAATTTACAATGAGCAGTTCTTC

v_gene: TRBV11-3
j_gene: TRBJ1-3
d_gene: .
abundance: .
CDR3aa: CASRDWQSSGNTIYF
CDR3nt: TGTGCCAGCAGAGACTGGCAGAGCTCTGGAAACACCATATATTTT

v_gene: TRBV7-8
j_gene: TRBJ1-1
d_gene: .
abundance: .
CDR3aa: CASSWTEATLEAFF
CDR3nt: TGTGCCAGCAGCTGGACAGAAGCTACCCTTGAAGCTTTCTTT

v_gene: TRBV5-6
j_gene: TRBJ2-1
d_gene: .
abundance: few
CDR3aa: CASSLPGRYEQFF
CDR3nt: TGTGCCAGCAGCCTACCAGGGCGATATGAGCAGTTCTTC

v_gene: TRBV5-1
j_gene: TRBJ1-1
d_gene: .
abundance: .
CDR3aa: CASSLGGGQNTEAFF
CDR3nt: TGCGCCAGCAGCTTGGGCGGGGGGCAGAACACTGAAGCTTTCTTT

v_gene: TRBV27
j_gene: TRBJ2-6
d_gene: .
abundance: .
CDR3aa: CASSQLGGLSGANVLTF
CDR3nt: TGTGCCAGCAGTCAACTCGGGGGGCTCTCTGGGGCCAACGTCCTGACTTTC

v_gene: TRBV28
j_gene: TRBJ1-4
d_gene: .
abundance: .
CDR3aa: CASSSRRMVFF
CDR3nt: TGTGCCAGCAGTTCGCGGAGAATGGTGTTTTTT

v_gene: TRBV20-1
j_gene: TRBJ2-1
d_gene: .
abundance: .
CDR3aa: CSASLRDEQFF
CDR3nt: TGCAGTGCTAGCCTTCGTGACGAGCAGTTCTTC

v_gene: TRBV5-1
j_gene: TRBJ2-5
d_gene: .
abundance: few
CDR3aa: CASSLAFGAPQETQYF
CDR3nt: TGCGCCAGCAGCTTGGCTTTTGGGGCGCCCCAAGAGACCCAGTACTTC

v_gene: TRBV6-5
j_gene: TRBJ1-1
d_gene: .
abundance: .
CDR3aa: CASSYLGDTEAFF
CDR3nt: TGTGCCAGCAGTTACTTGGGGGACACTGAAGCTTTCTTT

v_gene: TRBV2
j_gene: TRBJ1-1
d_gene: .
abundance: .
CDR3aa: CASNPQGRSTEAFF
CDR3nt: TGTGCCAGCAACCCCCAGGGGAGATCCACTGAAGCTTTCTTT

v_gene: TRBV6-1
j_gene: TRBJ2-2
d_gene: TRBD1
abundance: .
CDR3aa: CASSLDRGRTGELFF
CDR3nt: TGTGCCAGCAGTCTGGACAGGGGGCGGACCGGGGAGCTGTTTTTT

v_gene: TRBV28
j_gene: TRBJ2-5
d_gene: .
abundance: .
CDR3aa: CASSFRQETQYF
CDR3nt: TGTGCCAGCAGTTTCAGACAAGAGACCCAGTACTTC

v_gene: TRBV5-1
j_gene: TRBJ1-4
d_gene: .
abundance: .
CDR3aa: CASNLGGATNEKLFF
CDR3nt: TGCGCCAGCAACCTAGGGGGGGCGACTAATGAAAAACTGTTTTTT

v_gene: TRBV19
j_gene: TRBJ1-1
d_gene: TRBD1
abundance: .
CDR3aa: CASSAARTGDTEAFF
CDR3nt: TGTGCCAGTAGTGCCGCCCGGACAGGTGACACTGAAGCTTTCTTT

v_gene: TRBV7-2
j_gene: TRBJ1-2
d_gene: .
abundance: .
CDR3aa: CASSLDATF
CDR3nt: TGTGCCAGCAGCTTGGATGCCACCTTC

v_gene: TRBV27
j_gene: TRBJ2-1
d_gene: .
abundance: .
CDR3aa: CASRSTTVRLNEQFF
CDR3nt: TGTGCCAGCAGGTCGACTACCGTTCGCCTCAATGAGCAGTTCTTC

v_gene: TRBV5-4
j_gene: TRBJ2-1
d_gene: TRBD2
abundance: .
CDR3aa: CASTEGTSGYNEQFF
CDR3nt: TGTGCCAGCACAGAGGGGACTAGCGGCTACAATGAGCAGTTCTTC

v_gene: TRBV27
j_gene: TRBJ1-1
d_gene: .
abundance: .
CDR3aa: CASSLSPEGVNTEAFF
CDR3nt: TGTGCCAGCAGTTTATCTCCGGAGGGCGTGAACACTGAAGCTTTCTTT

v_gene: TRBV4-2
j_gene: TRBJ2-2
d_gene: .
abundance: .
CDR3aa: CASSQGVRGINTGELFF
CDR3nt: TGTGCCAGCAGCCAAGGGGTTCGGGGGATTAACACCGGGGAGCTGTTTTTT

v_gene: TRBV27
j_gene: TRBJ2-2
d_gene: TRBD1
abundance: .
CDR3aa: CASSLRGTGTGGAWELFF
CDR3nt: TGTGCCAGCAGTTTACGGGGAACCGGGACAGGGGGCGCATGGGAGCTGTTTTTT

v_gene: TRBV28
j_gene: TRBJ2-3
d_gene: .
abundance: .
CDR3aa: CASTRGTSTDTQYF
CDR3nt: TGTGCCAGCACCAGGGGCACTAGCACAGATACGCAGTATTTT

v_gene: TRBV5-6
j_gene: TRBJ2-2
d_gene: TRBD1
abundance: .
CDR3aa: CASSLTGAGELFF
CDR3nt: TGTGCCAGCAGCTTGACAGGGGCCGGGGAGCTGTTTTTT

v_gene: TRBV19
j_gene: TRBJ1-3
d_gene: TRBD1
abundance: .
CDR3aa: CASSPQGPGNTIYF
CDR3nt: TGTGCCAGTAGCCCACAGGGGCCTGGAAACACCATATATTTT

v_gene: TRBV29-1
j_gene: TRBJ1-1
d_gene: .
abundance: few
CDR3aa: CSVAMVNTEAFF
CDR3nt: TGCAGCGTTGCTATGGTGAACACTGAAGCTTTCTTT